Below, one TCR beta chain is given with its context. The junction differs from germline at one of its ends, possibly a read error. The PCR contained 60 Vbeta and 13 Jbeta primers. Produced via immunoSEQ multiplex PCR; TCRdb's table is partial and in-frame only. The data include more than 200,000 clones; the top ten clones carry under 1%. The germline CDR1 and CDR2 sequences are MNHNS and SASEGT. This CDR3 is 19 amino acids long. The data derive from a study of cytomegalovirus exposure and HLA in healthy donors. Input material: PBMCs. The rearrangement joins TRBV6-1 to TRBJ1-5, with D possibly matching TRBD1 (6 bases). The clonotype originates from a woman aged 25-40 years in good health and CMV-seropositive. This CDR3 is CAGSEGGKQTLDLNQPQHF. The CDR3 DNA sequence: TGTGCCGGCAGTGAGGGGGGGAAGCAGACCCTCGACCTCAATCAGCCCCAGCATTTT.